One sample yielded the 30 T cell receptor beta chains listed below, sequenced in a study of CD8+CD57+ T cells in acquired aplastic anemia. Profiles of TCR beta VDJ and CDR3 were generated from a genomic DNA template. TCRdb used MiXCR to reprocess the reads, holding one entry per CDR3 protein. The sample includes more than 150,000 distinct CDR3 sequences, roughly 50% of them seen just once. The sequenced patients had an expansion of CD8+CD57+ cells seen by flow cytometry. Sequences were obtained from sorted CD4+, CD8+, or CD8+CD57+ T cells (not recorded which) from PBMCs. These receptor sequences come from a human donor with aplastic anemia.

This chain uses TRBV10-3 with TRBJ2-7, with 9 bases matching TRBD1. CDR1 and CDR2 (germline): ENHRY, SYGVKD. V dropped 6 bases and J dropped 0; count of bases not matched to a gene: 3. The length of the CDR3 is 14 residues. In DNA, the CDR3 is TGTGCCATCAGAGGGGACAGGGCCTCCTACGAGCAGTACTTC. As protein: CAIRGDRASYEQYF.

The V call is TRBV2, the J call TRBJ2-3; D call uncertain. The germline V gene encodes CDR1 SNHLY and CDR2 FYNNEI. V was cut by 2 bases and J by 4 bases, with 13 bases left in between. CDR3 length: 15 residues. DNA of the CDR3: TGTGCCAGCAGTGAAATGGGCGGACCGTCAGATACGCAGTATTTT. It specifies CASSEMGGPSDTQYF.

This clonotype was found many times. This chain joins TRBV12-3 or TRBV12-4 and TRBJ1-2, with D unresolved. Trimming shortened V by 2 bases and J by 4 bases, and 8 bases separated the two germline ends. The CDR3 covers 13 residues. Here the CDR3 DNA reads TGTGCCAGCAGTTTATCACGGGGCTATGGCTACACCTTC. Translating gives CASSLSRGYGYTF.

This clonotype was seen many times. This sequence joins TRBV20-1 and TRBJ2-7; D remains ambiguous. The length of the CDR3 is 16 residues. CDR1 and CDR2 from the germline V gene are DFQATT and SNEGSKA (reference sequence). V was shortened by 0 bases and J by 0 bases, with 15 bases between the two germline ends. CDR3 nucleotide sequence: TGCAGTGCTAGAGATAGTGGCAGTTCCATCTCCTACGAGCAGTACTTC. This gives the protein CSARDSGSSISYEQYF.

This chain links TRBV9 with TRBJ2-1; possible D gene TRBD1, 6 bases. V lost 5 bases and J 5 bases, leaving 17 bases between the germline ends. CDR3 length equals 15 residues. In germline, CDR1 is SGDLS, CDR2 YYNGEE. Here the CDR3 reads CASSYLPQGDNEQFF. The CDR3 DNA reads TGTGCCAGCAGTTACCTTCCACAGGGAGACAATGAGCAGTTCTTC.

J is TRBJ1-5 and V is TRBV2; maybe TRBD1 (5 bases). CDR1 is SNHLY and CDR2 is FYNNEI in the germline V gene. The CDR3 is 14 amino acids. With 6 bases removed from V and 1 base from J, the gap between germline ends came to 10 bases. The CDR3 reads CASRAGASNQPQHF. The CDR3 coding sequence is TGTGCCAGCAGAGCCGGGGCAAGCAATCAGCCCCAGCATTTT.

This clonotype was recorded at least ten times. The gene calls are TRBV7-3 and TRBJ2-5; TRBD2 might be the D (7 bases). Germline V gives CDR1 SGHTA, CDR2 FQGTGA. The germline V and J ends were trimmed by 1 base and 1 base, with 13 bases remaining between them. CDR3 size: 16 residues. CDR3 in amino acids: CASSLRGGDIQETQYF. CDR3 in DNA: TGTGCCAGCAGCTTAAGAGGGGGGGATATCCAAGAGACCCAGTACTTC.

At least ten counts were recorded for this clonotype. The J gene is TRBJ1-1, the V gene TRBV7-2; D remains unclear. CDR3 length equals 15 residues. V was cut by 2 bases and J by 2 bases, with 12 bases left in between. CDR1 and CDR2 from the germline V gene are SGHTA and FQGNSA. CDR3 DNA sequence: TGTGCCAGCAGCTTAAATGCAGACCCCAACACTGAAGCTTTCTTT. Translating gives CASSLNADPNTEAFF.

The genes are TRBV7-9 and TRBJ2-5, with 7 bases lining up with TRBD2. Trimming cost V 5 bases and J 9 bases; bases outside gene matches: 0. CDR3 length equals 10 residues. The germline CDR1 and CDR2 sequences are SEHNR and FQNEAQ (reference sequence). The CDR3 loop reads CASSREAQYF. Here the CDR3 DNA reads TGTGCCAGCAGCCGGGAGGCCCAGTACTTC. Full variable domain (rest looked up from reference TRBV7-9 and TRBJ2-5): DTGVSQNPRHKITKRGQNVTFRCDPISEHNRLYWYRQTLGQGPEFLTYFQNEAQLEKSRLLSDRFSAERPKGSFSTLEIQRTEQGDSAMYLCASSREAQYFGPGTRLLVL.

The sample holds a few counts of this clonotype. The chain employs TRBV20-1 and TRBJ2-1; a possible D gene is TRBD1 (5 bases). V shed 2 bases and J shed 5 bases, with 13 bases lying between them. The germline gives CDR1 DFQATT, CDR2 SNEGSKA (reference sequence). CDR3 size: 14 residues. CDR3 sequence: CSARRQPVNNEQFF. The DNA for the CDR3 is TGCAGTGCTAGAAGACAGCCCGTTAACAATGAGCAGTTCTTC.

This clonotype was seen only a few times. This chain links TRBV28 with TRBJ1-5, with D perhaps matching TRBD1 (5 bases). Trimming took off 7 bases at V and 0 bases at J, with 13 bases between the two ends. The CDR3 runs 15 residues. From germline, CDR1 is MDHEN and CDR2 SYDVKM. CDR3 in amino acids: CASTTGGTSNQPQHF. The CDR3 bases are TGTGCCAGCACCACTGGGGGGACTAGCAATCAGCCCCAGCATTTT.

The chain couples TRBV7-2 to TRBJ1-5, with a possible D match to TRBD1 (6 bases). From germline, CDR1 is SGHTA and CDR2 FQGNSA. The CDR3 is 14 residues long. V lost 6 bases and J lost 6, with 15 bases in between. This CDR3 is CASSGRGGGQPQHF. CDR3 nucleotide sequence: TGTGCCAGCAGTGGGCGGGGGGGCGGTCAGCCCCAGCATTTT.

A remark on this clonotype: Without the conserved terminal phenylalanine or tryptophan, this CDR3 likely stems from a read error. The DNA is omitted, as the CDR3 cannot be located on it reliably, and the CDR3 follows TCRdb's listing. The rearrangement links TRBV6-6 to TRBJ1-6. The CDR3 is 9 residues long, ends included. Germline V lookup: CDR1 MNHNY, CDR2 SVGAGI (reference sequence). CDR3 loop: CASNPGLAG.

Only a few counts were recorded for this clonotype. The genes are TRBV6-1 and TRBJ2-3, with D perhaps matching TRBD2 (6 bases). The CDR3 loop spans 15 amino acids. CDR1 and CDR2 from the germline V gene are MNHNS and SASEGT. V lost 6 bases and J lost 2, with 15 bases in between. The CDR3 DNA is TGTGCCAGCAGACTGGGCGGGGTCTCCACAGATACGCAGTATTTT. Protein product: CASRLGGVSTDTQYF.

The chain uses TRBV11-1 and TRBJ1-5; the D is unclear. Deletions cut 3 bases from V and 0 bases from J, with 12 bases between. Germline CDR1 is SGHAT and CDR2 is FQDESV (reference sequence). CDR3 length equals 16 residues. CDR3 nucleotide sequence: TGTGCCAGCAGCTTTGCGTTCGACGGTAGCAATCAGCCCCAGCATTTT. It codes for CASSFAFDGSNQPQHF.

About this clonotype itself: A much bigger clone sits one base away, suggesting this may be a read error. For the CDR3, the DNA is TGCAGTGCTAGAAGCGGAAATATGAACACTGAAGCTTCCTTT. This sequence encodes CSARSGNMNTEASF. This rearrangement joins TRBV20-1 to TRBJ1-1, with D hard to call. This CDR3 region has 14 residues. Germline V CDR1 and CDR2: DFQATT, SNEGSKA (reference sequence).

This clonotype has a count of ten or more. J is TRBJ1-2 and V is TRBV7-9; D gene uncertain. This CDR3 has 13 residues. V gave up 1 base and J gave up 4 bases, with 7 bases separating them. The V gene's germline CDR1 is SEHNR and CDR2 FQNEAQ (reference sequence). Written as DNA, the CDR3 is TGTGCCAGCAGCTTAGAACCGGTCTATGGCTACACCTTC. As protein: CASSLEPVYGYTF.

This clonotype was seen a handful of times. J is TRBJ2-7 and V is TRBV11-1, with a possible D match to TRBD1 (6 bases). V lost 5 bases and J lost 5, with 25 bases in between. The germline V gene has CDR1 SGHAT and CDR2 FQDESV (reference sequence). There are 17 residues in the CDR3. CDR3 DNA sequence: TGTGCCAGCAGCCTACCCGGCATACAGGGTGGGTGGAACGAGCAGTACTTC. Encoded protein: CASSLPGIQGGWNEQYF.

A few counts support this clonotype. The CDR3 loop is CASSLGQGVVYGYTF. DNA for the CDR3: TGTGCCAGCAGTTTAGGACAGGGAGTAGTCTATGGCTACACCTTC. This chain uses TRBV12-3 or TRBV12-4 with TRBJ1-2; 7 bases fit TRBD1. J lost 4 bases, V lost 1 base, and 6 bases had no gene match. The CDR3 is 15 residues long.

In its sample, this clonotype was seen many times. The chain is built from TRBV7-2 and TRBJ2-7; perhaps TRBD2 as D (6 bases). CDR3 length equals 14 residues. The germline gives CDR1 SGHTA, CDR2 FQGNSA. Trimming removed 0 bases from V and 4 bases from J, with 10 bases in between. CDR3 in amino acids: CASSLASSVYEQYF. As DNA, the CDR3 is TGTGCCAGCAGCTTAGCCTCTAGCGTTTACGAGCAGTACTTC.

This clonotype was seen at least ten times. Written as DNA, the CDR3 is TGTGCCAGCAGCCCCTTAGCTGAAACCTACAATGAGCAGTTCTTC. It encodes CASSPLAETYNEQFF. V usage is TRBV9 and J usage is TRBJ2-1; D not resolved. Germline V gene data show CDR1 as SGDLS and CDR2 as YYNGEE. This CDR3 contains 15 residues. Trimming removed 4 bases at V and 2 bases at J, with 13 bases between.

At least ten counts were recorded for this clonotype. The gene calls are TRBV29-1 and TRBJ1-1; D not certain. There are 13 residues in the CDR3. Germline V gene lookup returns CDR1 SQVTM and CDR2 ANQGSEA. Trimming pared 7 bases from V and 4 bases from J, leaving 16 bases between. This chain's CDR3 is CSAEVGFGTEAFF. CDR3 in DNA: TGCAGCGCCGAGGTTGGGTTTGGCACTGAAGCTTTCTTT.

There are many counts of this clonotype. This chain joins TRBV11-2 and TRBJ1-6; TRBD1 matches 9 bases. V was clipped by 5 bases and J by 8 bases; unmatched bases: 4. This CDR3 contains 14 residues. Per the germline V gene, CDR1 is SGHAT and CDR2 is FQNNGV. The CDR3 reads CASSPGQGYSPLHF. CDR3 bases: TGTGCCAGCAGCCCGGGACAGGGCTATTCACCCCTCCACTTT.

V is TRBV10-3 and J is TRBJ2-1, with D tentatively TRBD1 or TRBD2 (5 bases each). Germline-derived CDR1 and CDR2 are ENHRY and SYGVKD. The V end was cut by 5 bases, the J end by 6 bases, with 20 bases between. The CDR3 spans 16 residues. The CDR3 spells CAISYEPGLRSNEQFF. The CDR3 bases are TGTGCCATCAGTTACGAACCGGGGCTTAGGTCCAATGAGCAGTTCTTC.

Here the CDR3 DNA reads TGTGCCAGCAGCTATACCGGGACCGTGAATGAAAAACTGTTTTTT. It yields the protein CASSYTGTVNEKLFF. The chain combines TRBV2 with TRBJ1-4; tentatively, D is TRBD1 (5 bases). V shed 6 bases and J shed 5 bases, with 16 bases lying between them. Germline loops: CDR1 SNHLY, CDR2 FYNNEI. CDR3 size: 15 residues.

The sample holds many counts of this clonotype. CDR3 protein: CASSLPNRAAGELFF. In nucleotides, the CDR3 is TGTGCCAGCAGCCTACCTAACAGGGCTGCCGGGGAGCTGTTTTTT. The chain carries TRBV11-2 and TRBJ2-2; the D gene is possibly TRBD1 (6 bases). V lost 5 bases and J 6 bases, leaving 16 bases between the germline ends. The CDR3 is made up of 15 amino acids. Looked up from germline, CDR1 is SGHAT and CDR2 is FQNNGV.

This chain uses TRBV20-1 with TRBJ1-1, with a weak D call TRBD1 (5 bases). The germline gives CDR1 DFQATT, CDR2 SNEGSKA (reference sequence). CDR3 length: 16 amino acids. The V end lost 0 bases, the J end lost 1 base, and 15 bases lay between the germline ends. In DNA form, the CDR3 reads TGCAGTGCTAGAGATCCGGGAGGGGCATCGAACACTGAAGCTTTCTTT. It encodes CSARDPGGASNTEAFF.

This chain connects TRBV24-1 to TRBJ1-5, with 8 bases matching TRBD1. The CDR3 loop spans 14 amino acids. The V gene end was trimmed by 11 bases and the J gene end by 5 bases; junction bases not matched to a gene: 10. Germline V lookup: CDR1 KGHDR, CDR2 SFDVKD. The CDR3 is CASNLDREDQPQHF. The CDR3 DNA is TGTGCCAGCAATCTGGACAGGGAAGATCAGCCCCAGCATTTT.

This clonotype was seen many times. The chain employs TRBV12-3 or TRBV12-4 and TRBJ2-3, with 8 nucleotides matching TRBD1. The length of the CDR3 is 15 residues. V was clipped by 7 bases and J by 5 bases; unmatched bases: 11. CDR3 sequence reads: CASTKGQGAGDTQYF. CDR3 coding DNA: TGTGCCAGCACTAAAGGACAGGGTGCGGGAGATACGCAGTATTTT.

This clonotype was counted a few times. The chain uses TRBV10-3 and TRBJ2-7, with 7 bases identical to TRBD1. Trimming at V came to 2 bases and at J to 7 bases, leaving 2 bases not matched to a gene. This CDR3 has 12 amino acids. Germline CDR1 reads ENHRY; CDR2 reads SYGVKD. The CDR3: CAISEGDREQYF. The CDR3 nucleotides are TGTGCCATCAGTGAGGGGGACAGAGAGCAGTACTTC.